Each of the 17 T cell receptor beta chains below was sequenced from the same sample in a study of CD8 T cells in Susac syndrome. Reverse transcription of 0.5 to 1 ug RNA was performed with random hexamers. TCRdb fed the immunoSEQ multiplex PCR reads into MiXCR, producing one record per CDR3 protein. The sample records fewer than 250,000 distinct CDR3 sequences, roughly 90% being singletons. What was sequenced was CD8+ T cells from PBMCs. These receptors were taken from a human donor with multiple sclerosis.

The rearrangement joins TRBV7-2 to TRBJ2-1; TRBD2 aligns across 13 bases. From germline, CDR1 is SGHTA and CDR2 FQGNSA. The CDR3 covers 15 residues. J was trimmed by 5 bases and V by 5 bases; bases with no gene match: 3. CDR3 in DNA: TGTGCCAGCAGCCCCGGACTAGCGGGAGACAATGAGCAGTTCTTC. Its protein product is CASSPGLAGDNEQFF.

CDR3 region: CASSRPGGGYTDTQYF. For the CDR3, the DNA is TGTGCCAGCAGCCGTCCGGGAGGGGGATACACAGATACGCAGTATTTT. V usage is TRBV11-2 and J usage is TRBJ2-3, with 8 bases aligning to TRBD2. This CDR3 spans 16 amino acids. The V gene's germline CDR1 is SGHAT and CDR2 FQNNGV. V was clipped by 5 bases and J by 2 bases; unmatched bases: 9. Variable domain in full (rest from reference TRBV11-2 and TRBJ2-3): EAGVAQSPRYKIIEKRQSVAFWCNPISGHATLYWYQQILGQGPKLLIQFQNNGVVDDSQLPKDRFSAERLKGVDSTLKIQPAKLEDSAVYLCASSRPGGGYTDTQYFGPGTRLTVL.

The chain recombines TRBV7-9 with TRBJ2-1; 9 nucleotides match TRBD2. The length of the CDR3 is 15 residues. With V trimmed by 2 bases and J by 10 bases, 9 bases remained unmatched. CDR1 and CDR2 from the germline V gene are SEHNR and FQNEAQ (reference sequence). The CDR3 DNA follows: TGTGCCAGCAGCTTAACTCTAGCGGGAACATGGGAGCAGTTCTTC. This translates into CASSLTLAGTWEQFF. The full variable domain, completed using reference TRBV7-9 and TRBJ2-1, is DTGVSQNPRHKITKRGQNVTFRCDPISEHNRLYWYRQTLGQGPEFLTYFQNEAQLEKSRLLSDRFSAERPKGSFSTLEIQRTEQGDSAMYLCASSLTLAGTWEQFFGPGTRLTVL.

V gene TRBV7-9 combines with J gene TRBJ1-1; D may be TRBD1 (5 bases). V gave up 0 bases and J gave up 10 bases, with 9 bases separating them. This CDR3 comprises 12 residues. Per the germline V gene, CDR1 is SEHNR and CDR2 is FQNEAQ (reference sequence). In DNA, the CDR3 is TGTGCCAGCAGCTTAGCGTCCGGGGGAGCTTTCTTT. Protein sequence: CASSLASGGAFF.

This clonotype was recorded once. The chain uses TRBV27 and TRBJ1-2; D unclear. The germline gives CDR1 MNHEY, CDR2 SMNVEV (reference sequence). V gave up 0 bases and J gave up 7 bases, with 9 bases separating them. This CDR3 is built from 13 residues. As DNA, the CDR3 is TGTGCCAGCAGTTTATCGAGTGGGGTTGGCTACACCTTC. This codes for CASSLSSGVGYTF.

The DNA of the CDR3 is TGTGCCACCAGCAGAGATAGGGGGGGCTCGTCTGAAGCTTTCTTT. Its protein is CATSRDRGGSSEAFF. V is TRBV15 and J is TRBJ1-1, with D maybe TRBD1 (6 bases). The ends were cut back, 0 bases at V and 6 bases at J, with 14 bases in the middle. Per the germline V gene, CDR1 is LNHNV and CDR2 is YYDKDF (reference sequence). The CDR3 contains 15 residues.

The table lists this clonotype with a few counts. The DNA of the CDR3 is TGCAGCGTTCGAACGACTAGCGCGGGGACCTACGAGCAGTACTTC. It translates to CSVRTTSAGTYEQYF. The chain combines TRBV29-1 with TRBJ2-7, with 8 nucleotides matching TRBD2. Germline assignment: CDR1 SQVTM and CDR2 ANQGSEA. The V gene end was trimmed by 5 bases and the J gene end by 2 bases; junction bases not matched to a gene: 11. The CDR3 consists of 15 residues.

The chain links TRBV27 to TRBJ1-5; D call uncertain. Trimming took off 4 bases at V and 7 bases at J, with 14 bases between the two ends. Germline V gives CDR1 MNHEY, CDR2 SMNVEV (reference sequence). The CDR3 runs to 14 residues. The chain's CDR3 is CASSSLSGSQPQHF. The CDR3 coding sequence is TGTGCCAGCAGTTCTCTGTCGGGCAGCCAGCCCCAGCATTTT.

The chain recombines TRBV3-1 with TRBJ2-7; D remains ambiguous. CDR1 and CDR2 from the germline V gene are LGHDT and YNNKEL (reference sequence). Trimming removed 6 bases from V and 4 bases from J, with 19 bases in between. This CDR3 is 15 amino acids long. CDR3 in amino acids: CASSVGGNPSYEQYF. The CDR3 DNA sequence: TGTGCCAGCAGTGTAGGTGGCAATCCCTCTTACGAGCAGTACTTC.

The genes are TRBV7-9 and TRBJ1-2, with D perhaps matching TRBD1 (5 bases). V lost 8 bases and J 4 bases, leaving 20 bases between the germline ends. CDR1 and CDR2 (germline): SEHNR, FQNEAQ (reference sequence). CDR3 size: 15 residues. The CDR3 nucleotides read TGTGCCAGCCAGTCAGGGCCTGACTTACCCTATGGCTACACCTTC. Amino acid sequence: CASQSGPDLPYGYTF.

V and J are TRBV19 and TRBJ2-1; 12 bases map to TRBD2. Germline V CDR1 and CDR2: LNHDA, SQIVND (reference sequence). V was clipped by 2 bases and J by 6 bases; unmatched bases: 5. This CDR3 is built from 16 residues. The CDR3, as DNA: TGTGCCAGTAGTATAAAGGAACTAGCGGGGGGCAATGAGCAGTTCTTC. It is translated as CASSIKELAGGNEQFF.

The rearrangement links TRBV7-9 to TRBJ2-1; no clear D gene. Germline V gene lookup returns CDR1 SEHNR and CDR2 FQNEAQ (reference sequence). There are 15 residues in the CDR3. V was cut by 3 bases and J by 5 bases, with 14 bases left in between. The DNA for the CDR3 is TGTGCCAGCAGCTTCTTGTCTGGGGTCGACAATGAGCAGTTCTTC. Translation gives CASSFLSGVDNEQFF.

The chain combines TRBV20-1 with TRBJ2-7; 8 nucleotides match TRBD2. Losses at the gene ends were 6 bases for V and 3 bases for J; bases not matched to a gene: 10. The CDR3 contains 14 residues. The germline gives CDR1 DFQATT, CDR2 SNEGSKA (reference sequence). The CDR3 region has the DNA TGCAGTGCAAAAGCCGGGACTAGAAACTACGAGCAGTACTTC. It is translated as CSAKAGTRNYEQYF.

The chain is built from TRBV4-1 and TRBJ2-5; 11 bases map to TRBD2. Trimming removed 4 bases from V and 5 bases from J; junction bases left unmatched: 9. The CDR3 runs 16 residues. Germline CDR1 MGHRA, CDR2 YSYEKL. The chain's CDR3 is CASSRTSGRAGETQYF. CDR3 DNA: TGCGCCAGCAGCCGGACTAGCGGGCGGGCCGGGGAGACCCAGTACTTC.

The chain uses TRBV27 and TRBJ1-1; perhaps TRBD1 as D (6 bases). The CDR3 loop spans 15 amino acids. Trimming cost V 6 bases and J 4 bases, with 18 bases left between them. Germline lookup yields CDR1 MNHEY and CDR2 SMNVEV (reference sequence). Here the CDR3 reads CASRREGGHFTEAFF. CDR3 sequence (DNA): TGTGCCAGCAGGCGCGAGGGGGGACATTTCACTGAAGCTTTCTTT.

This clonotype was seen only once. The gene calls are TRBV2 and TRBJ1-2; perhaps TRBD1 as D (5 bases). There are 13 residues in the CDR3. The V end was cut by 3 bases, the J end by 4 bases, with 9 bases between. Germline V gene data show CDR1 as SNHLY and CDR2 as FYNNEI. The CDR3 here is CASSEGGAYGYTF. The DNA for the CDR3 is TGTGCCAGCAGTGAGGGTGGGGCCTATGGCTACACCTTC.

Turning to this clonotype: The junction does not match germline at one end; this may be a read error. The chain employs TRBV9 and TRBJ2-5, with 10 bases that match TRBD2. Per germline, CDR1 SGDLS and CDR2 YYNGEE. This CDR3 has 13 residues. The CDR3 region has the DNA TGTGCCAGTAGCGGGGGGCTTGGGGAGACCCAGTACTTC. Its protein product is CASSGGLGETQYF.